The 16 T cell receptor beta chains below were found in one sample sequenced in a study of CD8+ T cells in alopecia areata. The authors extracted RNA and reverse transcribed it into cDNA as the sequencing template. Libraries were prepared by immunoSEQ multiplex PCR; TCRdb keeps only in-frame clonotypes and omits some of them. The repertoire holds 100,000 to 150,000 clones, with 47% as singletons. The sample taken for sequencing was NKG2D-low CD8+ T cells sorted from blood. All receptors derive from a human donor with alopecia areata.

The chain combines TRBV28 with TRBJ2-5; D may be TRBD1 (5 bases). V was pared by 6 bases and J by 2 bases, with 7 bases between. This CDR3 comprises 12 residues. Per germline, CDR1 MDHEN and CDR2 SYDVKM. The CDR3 here is CASRTVQETQYF. The DNA of the CDR3 is TGTGCCAGCAGGACAGTTCAAGAGACCCAGTACTTC.

The V call is TRBV11-2, the J call TRBJ2-7, with unresolved D. Trimming pared 2 bases from V and 2 bases from J, leaving 7 bases between. The CDR3 spans 13 residues. Germline V lookup: CDR1 SGHAT, CDR2 FQNNGV. The CDR3 here is CASSLIDTYEQYF. The CDR3 nucleotides are TGTGCCAGCAGCTTAATCGATACCTACGAGCAGTACTTC.

The chain links TRBV29-1 to TRBJ2-2, with D perhaps TRBD1 (6 bases). In germline, CDR1 is SQVTM, CDR2 ANQGSEA. V shed 5 bases and J shed 4 bases, with 11 bases lying between them. The CDR3 has 13 amino acids. The chain's CDR3 is CSVTGSSTGELFF. CDR3 coding DNA: TGCAGCGTTACAGGGTCGAGCACCGGGGAGCTGTTTTTT.

The gene calls are TRBV30 and TRBJ2-7, with D maybe TRBD1 (6 bases). Germline V gene lookup returns CDR1 GTSNPN and CDR2 SVGIG (reference sequence). Trimming shortened V by 2 bases and J by 4 bases, and 9 bases separated the two germline ends. The CDR3 has 12 amino acids. The CDR3 loop reads CAWSQGLYEQYF. The CDR3 DNA follows: TGTGCCTGGAGTCAGGGGTTATACGAGCAGTACTTC. Complete variable domain (other parts from reference TRBV30 and TRBJ2-7): SQTIHQWPATLVQPVGSPLSLECTVEGTSNPNLYWYRQAAGRGLQLLFYSVGIGQISSEVPQNLSASRPQDRQFILSSKKLLLSDSGFYLCAWSQGLYEQYFGPGTRLTVT.

This clone was seen repeatedly, ten times or more. The chain is built from TRBV29-1 and TRBJ2-1; 10 nucleotides line up with TRBD2. V dropped 1 base and J dropped 8; count of bases not matched to a gene: 11. This CDR3 region has 16 residues. Looked up from germline, CDR1 is SQVTM and CDR2 is ANQGSEA. In DNA, the CDR3 is TGCAGCGTTGAAGCCGAGCGGGGGGGTAAGATCGATGAGCAGTTCTTC. Encoded protein: CSVEAERGGKIDEQFF.

Regarding this clone: Other nucleotide sequences in the sample specify the same CDR3. V and J are TRBV29-1 and TRBJ2-2, with no clear D. V shed 6 bases and J shed 5 bases, with 10 bases lying between them. From germline, CDR1 is SQVTM and CDR2 ANQGSEA. This CDR3 has 12 amino acids. The CDR3 region has the DNA TGCAGCGTCGATTCCTTAACCGGGGAGCTGTTTTTT. Its translation is CSVDSLTGELFF.

V and J are TRBV6-4 and TRBJ2-3; 8 bases fit TRBD2. Germline-derived CDR1 and CDR2 are MRHNA and SNTAGT. CDR3 length equals 15 residues. Unmatched junction bases numbered 4, after V lost 3 bases and J lost 2 bases. This CDR3 reads CASSDAGGATDTQYF. The CDR3 coding sequence is TGTGCCAGCAGTGATGCCGGGGGGGCCACAGATACGCAGTATTTT.

The chain is built from TRBV7-9 and TRBJ2-1; 9 bases are shared with TRBD2. The V segment lost 5 bases and the J segment 6 bases; nucleotides outside the gene matches: 11. This CDR3 is 16 amino acids long. Germline-derived CDR1 and CDR2 are SEHNR and FQNEAQ (reference sequence). The CDR3 DNA is TGTGCCAGCAGCCCCTCCCTGTATAGCGGGGGCAATGAGCAGTTCTTC. Amino acid sequence: CASSPSLYSGGNEQFF.

V gene TRBV15 combines with J gene TRBJ2-7; D is ambiguous. The CDR3 spans 14 residues. The germline CDR1 and CDR2 sequences are LNHNV and YYDKDF (reference sequence). V was trimmed by 1 base and J by 0 bases, leaving 7 bases between them. The chain's CDR3 is CATSRVKPSYEQYF. The CDR3 DNA reads TGTGCCACCAGCAGAGTAAAGCCCTCCTACGAGCAGTACTTC.

This chain joins TRBV29-1 and TRBJ2-7; D is ambiguous. Germline V gene lookup returns CDR1 SQVTM and CDR2 ANQGSEA. Deletions cut 6 bases from V and 4 bases from J, with 13 bases between. This CDR3 is built from 12 residues. The CDR3 region has the DNA TGCAGCGTGATCAAGGACCAATACGAGCAGTACTTC. Protein product: CSVIKDQYEQYF.

This chain links TRBV29-1 with TRBJ1-1, with D perhaps TRBD1 (6 bases). The V and J ends lost 7 bases and 4 bases respectively, with 19 bases between them. The germline V gene has CDR1 SQVTM and CDR2 ANQGSEA. The length of the CDR3 is 14 residues. CDR3 residues: CSAQGSVMGTEAFF. The CDR3 DNA reads as TGCAGCGCTCAGGGGTCGGTCATGGGCACTGAAGCTTTCTTT.

The chain links TRBV5-1 to TRBJ2-5; D not resolved. Deletions cut 0 bases from V and 2 bases from J, with 5 bases between. CDR3 size: 13 residues. Germline CDR1 SGHRS, CDR2 YFSETQ. The CDR3 nucleotides read TGCGCCAGCAGCTTGGAGAAGCAAGAGACCCAGTACTTC. Amino acids: CASSLEKQETQYF.

A single count supports this clone. CDR3 region: CASSLGVNEQFF. As DNA, the CDR3 is TGTGCCAGCAGCTTAGGAGTCAATGAGCAGTTCTTC. This sequence joins TRBV13 and TRBJ2-1; the D is unclear. V was shortened by 0 bases and J by 6 bases, with 3 bases between the two germline ends. The germline V gene has CDR1 PRHDT and CDR2 FYEKMQ (reference sequence). The CDR3 has 12 amino acids.

This clone came up a few times. The V call is TRBV19, the J call TRBJ2-7, with D perhaps assigned TRBD1 or TRBD2 (6 bases each). This CDR3 is 11 amino acids long. Germline V gives CDR1 LNHDA, CDR2 SQIVND (reference sequence). Trimming took 6 bases from V and 6 from J, leaving 9 bases between them. CDR3 DNA sequence: TGTGCCAGTAGGTCGGGGGCCGAGCAGTACTTC. It encodes CASRSGAEQYF.

CDR3 sequence reads: CASSFRLAGETEQFF. CDR3 bases: TGCGCCAGCAGCTTTAGACTAGCGGGAGAAACTGAGCAGTTCTTC. V is TRBV5-1 and J is TRBJ2-1, with 12 bases lining up with TRBD2. Germline V lookup: CDR1 SGHRS, CDR2 YFSETQ. The CDR3 consists of 15 residues. J lost 9 bases, V lost 2 bases, and 6 bases had no gene match.

With respect to this clone: The identical CDR3 is also encoded by other nucleotide sequences in the sample. The V gene is TRBV6-4, the J gene TRBJ2-3; D is unresolved. This CDR3 contains 13 residues. The V end was cut by 0 bases, the J end by 3 bases, with 4 bases between. Per the germline V gene, CDR1 is MRHNA and CDR2 is SNTAGT. The CDR3 DNA sequence: TGTGCCAGCAGTGACTCTGAGACAGATACGCAGTATTTT. Its protein is CASSDSETDTQYF.